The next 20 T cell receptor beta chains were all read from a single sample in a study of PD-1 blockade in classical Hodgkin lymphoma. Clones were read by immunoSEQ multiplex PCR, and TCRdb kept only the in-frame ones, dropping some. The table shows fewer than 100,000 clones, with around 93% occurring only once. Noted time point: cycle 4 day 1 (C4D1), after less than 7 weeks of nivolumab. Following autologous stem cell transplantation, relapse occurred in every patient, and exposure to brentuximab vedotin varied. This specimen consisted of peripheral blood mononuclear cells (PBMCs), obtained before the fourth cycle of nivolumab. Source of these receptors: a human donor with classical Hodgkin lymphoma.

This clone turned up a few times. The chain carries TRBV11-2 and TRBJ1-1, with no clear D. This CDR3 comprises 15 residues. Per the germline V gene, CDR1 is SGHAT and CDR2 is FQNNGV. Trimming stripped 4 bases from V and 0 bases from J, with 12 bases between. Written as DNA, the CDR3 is TGTGCCAGCAGCTGGAGAGCGACCATGAACACTGAAGCTTTCTTT. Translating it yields CASSWRATMNTEAFF.

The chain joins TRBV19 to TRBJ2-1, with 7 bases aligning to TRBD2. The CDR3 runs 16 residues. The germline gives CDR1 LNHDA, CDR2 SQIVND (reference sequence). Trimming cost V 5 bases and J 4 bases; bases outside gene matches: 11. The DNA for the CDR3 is TGTGCCAGTAGTTGGAGCGGGGCCGAGAGTTACAATGAGCAGTTCTTC. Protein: CASSWSGAESYNEQFF.

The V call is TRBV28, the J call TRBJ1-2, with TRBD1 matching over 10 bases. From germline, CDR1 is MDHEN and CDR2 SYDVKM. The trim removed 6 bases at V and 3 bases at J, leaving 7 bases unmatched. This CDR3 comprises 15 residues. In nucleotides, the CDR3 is TGTGCCAGCAGGGAGACAGGGGGCGGGTACTATGGCTACACCTTC. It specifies CASRETGGGYYGYTF.

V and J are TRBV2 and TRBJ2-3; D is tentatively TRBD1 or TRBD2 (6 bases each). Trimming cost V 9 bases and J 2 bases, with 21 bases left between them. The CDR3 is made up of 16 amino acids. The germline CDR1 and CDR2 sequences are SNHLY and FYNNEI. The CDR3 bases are TGTGCCAGATCTGAGACGGGGGCCTCCGACACAGATACGCAGTATTTT. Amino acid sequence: CARSETGASDTDTQYF. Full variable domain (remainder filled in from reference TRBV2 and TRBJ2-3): EPEVTQTPSHQVTQMGQEVILRCVPISNHLYFYWYRQILGQKVEFLVSFYNNEISEKSEIFDDQFSVERPDGSNFTLKIRSTKLEDSAMYFCARSETGASDTDTQYFGPGTRLTVL.

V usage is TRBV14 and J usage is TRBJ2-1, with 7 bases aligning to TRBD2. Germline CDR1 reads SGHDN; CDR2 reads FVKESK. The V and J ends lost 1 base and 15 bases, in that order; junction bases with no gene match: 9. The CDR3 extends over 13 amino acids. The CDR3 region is CASSQAGGGAGFF. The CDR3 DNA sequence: TGTGCCAGCAGCCAAGCCGGCGGGGGTGCTGGGTTCTTC.

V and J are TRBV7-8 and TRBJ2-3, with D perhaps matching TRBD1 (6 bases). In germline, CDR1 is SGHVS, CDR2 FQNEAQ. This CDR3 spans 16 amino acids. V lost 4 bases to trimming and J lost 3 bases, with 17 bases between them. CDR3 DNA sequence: TGTGCCAGCAGCTCGCCCAGGGGTTTTCGGACAGATACGCAGTATTTT. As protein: CASSSPRGFRTDTQYF.

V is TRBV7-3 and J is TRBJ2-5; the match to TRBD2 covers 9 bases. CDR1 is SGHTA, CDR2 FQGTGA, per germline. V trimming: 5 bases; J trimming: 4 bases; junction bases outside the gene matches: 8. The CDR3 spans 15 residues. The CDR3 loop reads CASSPVAGVGETQYF. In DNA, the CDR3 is TGTGCCAGCAGCCCGGTAGCGGGAGTAGGAGAGACCCAGTACTTC.

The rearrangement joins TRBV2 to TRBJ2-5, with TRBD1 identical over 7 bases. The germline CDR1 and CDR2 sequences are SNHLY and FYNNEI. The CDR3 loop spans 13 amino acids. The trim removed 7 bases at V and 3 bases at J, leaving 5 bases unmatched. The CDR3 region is CASTGTDKETQYF. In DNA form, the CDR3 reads TGTGCCAGCACCGGGACAGACAAAGAGACCCAGTACTTC.

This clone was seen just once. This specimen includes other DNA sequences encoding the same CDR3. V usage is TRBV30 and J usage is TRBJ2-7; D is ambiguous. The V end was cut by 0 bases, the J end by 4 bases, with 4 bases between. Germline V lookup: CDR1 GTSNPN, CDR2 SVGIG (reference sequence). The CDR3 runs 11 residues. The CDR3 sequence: CAWSVGYEQYF. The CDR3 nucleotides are TGTGCCTGGAGTGTTGGGTACGAGCAGTACTTC.

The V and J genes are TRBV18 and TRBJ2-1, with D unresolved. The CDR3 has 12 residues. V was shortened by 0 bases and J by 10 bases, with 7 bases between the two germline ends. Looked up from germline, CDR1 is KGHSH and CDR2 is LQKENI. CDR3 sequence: CASSPPQLEQFF. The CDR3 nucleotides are TGTGCCAGCTCACCACCCCAGCTAGAGCAGTTCTTC.

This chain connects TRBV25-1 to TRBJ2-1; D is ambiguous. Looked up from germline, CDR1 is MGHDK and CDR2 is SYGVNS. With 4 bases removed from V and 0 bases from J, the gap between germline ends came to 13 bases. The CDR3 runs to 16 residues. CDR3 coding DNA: TGTGCCAGCAGTGGGATCGGGTTGAGCTCCTACAATGAGCAGTTCTTC. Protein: CASSGIGLSSYNEQFF.

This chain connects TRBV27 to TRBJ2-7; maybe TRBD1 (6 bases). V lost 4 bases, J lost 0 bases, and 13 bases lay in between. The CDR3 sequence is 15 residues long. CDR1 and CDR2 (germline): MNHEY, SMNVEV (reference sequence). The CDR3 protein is CASSSPHRASYEQYF. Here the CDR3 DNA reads TGTGCCAGCAGTTCCCCCCACAGGGCCTCCTACGAGCAGTACTTC.

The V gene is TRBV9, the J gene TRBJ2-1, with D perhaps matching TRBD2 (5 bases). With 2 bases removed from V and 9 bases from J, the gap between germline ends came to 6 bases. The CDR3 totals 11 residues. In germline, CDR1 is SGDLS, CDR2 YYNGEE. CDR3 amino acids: CASSVAGEQFF. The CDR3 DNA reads TGTGCCAGCAGCGTGGCGGGTGAGCAGTTCTTC.

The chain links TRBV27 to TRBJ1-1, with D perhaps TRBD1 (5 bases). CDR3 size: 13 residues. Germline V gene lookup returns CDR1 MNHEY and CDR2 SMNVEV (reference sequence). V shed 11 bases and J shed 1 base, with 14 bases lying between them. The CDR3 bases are TGTGCCGGAAATCAGGGAACGAACACTGAAGCTTTCTTT. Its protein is CAGNQGTNTEAFF.

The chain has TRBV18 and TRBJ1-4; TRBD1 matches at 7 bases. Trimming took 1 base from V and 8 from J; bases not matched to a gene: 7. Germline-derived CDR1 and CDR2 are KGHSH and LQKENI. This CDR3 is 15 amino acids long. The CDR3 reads CASSPLQGTGEKLFF. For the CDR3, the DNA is TGTGCCAGCTCACCACTACAGGGGACGGGGGAAAAACTGTTTTTT.

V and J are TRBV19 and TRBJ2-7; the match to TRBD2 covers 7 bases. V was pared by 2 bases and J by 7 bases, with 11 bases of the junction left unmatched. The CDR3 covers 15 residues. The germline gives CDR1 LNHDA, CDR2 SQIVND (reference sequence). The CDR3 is CASSILASGGYEQYF. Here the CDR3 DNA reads TGTGCCAGTAGTATACTGGCTAGCGGAGGGTATGAGCAGTACTTC.

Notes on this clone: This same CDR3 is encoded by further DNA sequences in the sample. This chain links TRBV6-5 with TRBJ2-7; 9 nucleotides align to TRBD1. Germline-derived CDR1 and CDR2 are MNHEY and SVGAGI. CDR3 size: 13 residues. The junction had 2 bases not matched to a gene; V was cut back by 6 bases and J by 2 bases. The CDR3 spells CASRGQGTYEQYF. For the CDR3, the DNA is TGTGCCAGCAGGGGACAGGGAACCTACGAGCAGTACTTC.

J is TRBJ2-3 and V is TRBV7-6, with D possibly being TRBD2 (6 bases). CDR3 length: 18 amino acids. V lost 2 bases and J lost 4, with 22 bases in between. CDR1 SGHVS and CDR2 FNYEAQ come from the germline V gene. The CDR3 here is CASSLPRPAGPGADTQYF. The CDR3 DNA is TGTGCCAGCAGCTTACCCAGGCCGGCGGGACCCGGGGCAGATACGCAGTATTTT. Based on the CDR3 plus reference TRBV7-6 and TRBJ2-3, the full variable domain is GAGVSQSPRYKVTKRGQDVALRCDPISGHVSLYWYRQALGQGPEFLTYFNYEAQQDKSGLPNDRFSAERPEGSISTLTIQRTEQRDSAMYRCASSLPRPAGPGADTQYFGPGTRLTVL.

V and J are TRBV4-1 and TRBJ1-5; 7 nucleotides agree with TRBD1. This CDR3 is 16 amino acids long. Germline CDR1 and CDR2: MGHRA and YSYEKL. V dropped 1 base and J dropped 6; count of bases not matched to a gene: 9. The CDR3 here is CASSQVSQGGVQPQHF. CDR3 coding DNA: TGCGCCAGCAGCCAAGTTTCTCAGGGGGGCGTTCAGCCCCAGCATTTT.

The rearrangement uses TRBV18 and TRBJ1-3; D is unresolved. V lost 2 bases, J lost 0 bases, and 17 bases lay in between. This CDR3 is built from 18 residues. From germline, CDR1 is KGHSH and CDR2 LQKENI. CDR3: CASSPVTSKDISGNTIYF. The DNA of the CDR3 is TGTGCCAGCTCACCAGTGACCTCCAAAGACATCTCTGGAAACACCATATATTTT.